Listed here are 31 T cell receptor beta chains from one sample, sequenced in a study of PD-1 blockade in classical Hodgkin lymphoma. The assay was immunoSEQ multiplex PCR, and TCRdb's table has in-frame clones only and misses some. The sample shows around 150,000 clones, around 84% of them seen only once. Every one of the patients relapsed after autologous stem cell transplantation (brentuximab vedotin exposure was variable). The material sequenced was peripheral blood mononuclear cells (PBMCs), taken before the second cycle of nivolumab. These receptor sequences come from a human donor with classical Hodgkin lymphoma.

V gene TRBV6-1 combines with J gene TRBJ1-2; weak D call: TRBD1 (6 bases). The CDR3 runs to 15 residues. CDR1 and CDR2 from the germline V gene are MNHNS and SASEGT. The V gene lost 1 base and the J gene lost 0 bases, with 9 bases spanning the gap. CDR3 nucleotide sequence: TGTGCCAGCAGTGAAGGGGGGGCTGCTAACTATGGCTACACCTTC. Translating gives CASSEGGAANYGYTF.

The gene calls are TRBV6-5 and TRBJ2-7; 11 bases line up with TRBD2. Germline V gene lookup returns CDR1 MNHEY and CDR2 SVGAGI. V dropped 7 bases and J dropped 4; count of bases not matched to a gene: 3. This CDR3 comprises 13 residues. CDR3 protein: CASTWTSGYEQYF. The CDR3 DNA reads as TGTGCCAGCACTTGGACTAGCGGGTACGAGCAGTACTTC.

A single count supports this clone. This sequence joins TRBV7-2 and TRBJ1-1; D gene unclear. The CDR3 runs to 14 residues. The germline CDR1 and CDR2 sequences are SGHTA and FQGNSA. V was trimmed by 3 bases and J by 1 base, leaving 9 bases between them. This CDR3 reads CASSFGLGNTEAFF. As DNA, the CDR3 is TGTGCCAGCAGCTTTGGGTTGGGGAACACTGAAGCTTTCTTT.

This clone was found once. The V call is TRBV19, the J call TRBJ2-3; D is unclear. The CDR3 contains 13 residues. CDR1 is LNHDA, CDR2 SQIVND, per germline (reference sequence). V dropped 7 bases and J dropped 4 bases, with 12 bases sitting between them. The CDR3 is CASNHPPSDTQYF. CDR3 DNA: TGTGCCAGTAACCACCCTCCCTCAGATACGCAGTATTTT.

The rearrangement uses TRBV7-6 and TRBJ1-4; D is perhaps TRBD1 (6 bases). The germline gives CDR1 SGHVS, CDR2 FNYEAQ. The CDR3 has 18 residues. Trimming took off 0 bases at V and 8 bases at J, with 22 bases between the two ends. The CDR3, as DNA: TGTGCCAGCAGCTTAGCGCCCAGGGGTGGGCATGGGAACGAAAAACTGTTTTTT. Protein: CASSLAPRGGHGNEKLFF.

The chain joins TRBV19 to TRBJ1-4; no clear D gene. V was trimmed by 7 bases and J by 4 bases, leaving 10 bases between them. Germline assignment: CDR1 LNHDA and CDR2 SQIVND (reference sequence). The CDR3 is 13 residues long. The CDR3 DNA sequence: TGTGCCAGTATGTCGGCCATTAATGAAAAACTGTTTTTT. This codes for CASMSAINEKLFF. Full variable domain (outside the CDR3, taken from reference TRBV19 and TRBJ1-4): DGGITQSPKYLFRKEGQNVTLSCEQNLNHDAMYWYRQDPGQGLRLIYYSQIVNDFQKGDIAEGYSVSREKKESFPLTVTSAQKNPTAFYLCASMSAINEKLFFGSGTQLSVL.

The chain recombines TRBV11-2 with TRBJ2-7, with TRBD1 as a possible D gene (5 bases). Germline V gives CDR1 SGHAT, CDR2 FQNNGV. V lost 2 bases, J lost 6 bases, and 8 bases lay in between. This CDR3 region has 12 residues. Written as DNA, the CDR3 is TGTGCCAGCAGCTTACCAGGGCTCGAGCAGTACTTC. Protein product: CASSLPGLEQYF.

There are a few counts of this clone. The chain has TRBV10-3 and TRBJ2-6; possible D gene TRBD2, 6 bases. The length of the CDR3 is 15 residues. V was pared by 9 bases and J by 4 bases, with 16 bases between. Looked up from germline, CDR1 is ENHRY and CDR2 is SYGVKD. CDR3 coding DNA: TGTGCCATAACCGAAGCGGGTACCGGGGCCAACGTCCTGACTTTC. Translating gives CAITEAGTGANVLTF.

This chain's CDR3 is CASSGTVSTDTQYF. Written as DNA, the CDR3 is TGTGCCAGCAGTGGGACAGTCAGCACAGATACGCAGTATTTT. The chain has TRBV28 and TRBJ2-3; TRBD1 matches at 7 bases. V lost 5 bases and J lost 0; bases outside the gene matches: 2. Per the germline V gene, CDR1 is MDHEN and CDR2 is SYDVKM. The CDR3 totals 14 residues.

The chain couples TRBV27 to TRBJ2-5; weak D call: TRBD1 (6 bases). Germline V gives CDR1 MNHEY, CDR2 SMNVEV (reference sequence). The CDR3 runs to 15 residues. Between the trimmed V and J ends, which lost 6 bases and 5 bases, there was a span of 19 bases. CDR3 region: CASRFNGAGDETQYF. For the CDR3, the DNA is TGTGCCAGCAGATTTAACGGGGCAGGGGATGAGACCCAGTACTTC.

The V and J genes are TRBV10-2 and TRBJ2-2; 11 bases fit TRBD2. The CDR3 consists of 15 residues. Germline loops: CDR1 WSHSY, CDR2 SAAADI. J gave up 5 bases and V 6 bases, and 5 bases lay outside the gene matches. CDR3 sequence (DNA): TGCGCCAGCAGAGCCGCTAGCGGGGGGACCGGGGAGCTGTTTTTT. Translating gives CASRAASGGTGELFF.

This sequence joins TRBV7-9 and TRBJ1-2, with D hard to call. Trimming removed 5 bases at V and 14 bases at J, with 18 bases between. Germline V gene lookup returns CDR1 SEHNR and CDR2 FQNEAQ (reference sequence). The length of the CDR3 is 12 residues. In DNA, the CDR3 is TGTGCCAGCAGCGGCTCCGGGCGGGGAAAAACCTTC. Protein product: CASSGSGRGKTF.

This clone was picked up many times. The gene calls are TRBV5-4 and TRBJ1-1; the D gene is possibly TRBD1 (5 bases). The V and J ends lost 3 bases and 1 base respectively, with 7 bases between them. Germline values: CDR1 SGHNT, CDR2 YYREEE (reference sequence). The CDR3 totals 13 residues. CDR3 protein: CASSSGQNTEAFF. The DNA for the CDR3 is TGTGCCAGCAGCTCCGGACAGAACACTGAAGCTTTCTTT.

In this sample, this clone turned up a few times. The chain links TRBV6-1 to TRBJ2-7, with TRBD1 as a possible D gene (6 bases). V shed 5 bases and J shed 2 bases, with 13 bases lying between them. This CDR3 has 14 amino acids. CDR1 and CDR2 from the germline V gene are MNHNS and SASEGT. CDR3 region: CASSIQGQAYEQYF. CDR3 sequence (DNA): TGTGCCAGCAGTATACAGGGTCAAGCCTACGAGCAGTACTTC.

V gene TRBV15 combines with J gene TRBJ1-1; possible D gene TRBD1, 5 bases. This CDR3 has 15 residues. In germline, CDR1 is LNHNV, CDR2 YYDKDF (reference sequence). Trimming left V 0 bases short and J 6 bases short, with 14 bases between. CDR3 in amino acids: CATSRDRGVFAEAFF. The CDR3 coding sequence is TGTGCCACCAGCAGAGATCGAGGGGTTTTCGCTGAAGCTTTCTTT.

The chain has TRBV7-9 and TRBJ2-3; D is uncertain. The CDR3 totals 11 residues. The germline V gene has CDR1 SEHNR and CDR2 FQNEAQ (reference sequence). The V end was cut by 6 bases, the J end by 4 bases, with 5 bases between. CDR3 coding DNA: TGTGCCAGCAGAGCCTCAGATACGCAGTATTTT. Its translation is CASRASDTQYF. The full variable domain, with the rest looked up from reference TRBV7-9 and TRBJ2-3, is DTGVSQNPRHKITKRGQNVTFRCDPISEHNRLYWYRQTLGQGPEFLTYFQNEAQLEKSRLLSDRFSAERPKGSFSTLEIQRTEQGDSAMYLCASRASDTQYFGPGTRLTVL.

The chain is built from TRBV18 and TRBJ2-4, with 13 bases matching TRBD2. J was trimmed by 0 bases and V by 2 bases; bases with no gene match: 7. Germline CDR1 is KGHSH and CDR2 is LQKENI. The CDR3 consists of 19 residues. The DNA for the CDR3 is TGTGCCAGCTCACCAACCGGGACTAGCGGGACTTTAGCCAAAAACATTCAGTACTTC. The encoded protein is CASSPTGTSGTLAKNIQYF. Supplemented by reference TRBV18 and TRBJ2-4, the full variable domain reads NAGVMQNPRHLVRRRGQEARLRCSPMKGHSHVYWYRQLPEEGLKFMVYLQKENIIDESGMPKERFSAEFPKEGPSILRIQQVVRGDSAAYFCASSPTGTSGTLAKNIQYFGAGTRLSVL.

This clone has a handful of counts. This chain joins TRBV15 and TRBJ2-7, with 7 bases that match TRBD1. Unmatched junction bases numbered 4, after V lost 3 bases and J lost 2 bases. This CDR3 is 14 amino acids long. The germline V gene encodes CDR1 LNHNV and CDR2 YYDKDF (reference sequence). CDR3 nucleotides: TGTGCCACCAGCAGGGGGGACAGTCCCTACGAGCAGTACTTC. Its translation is CATSRGDSPYEQYF.

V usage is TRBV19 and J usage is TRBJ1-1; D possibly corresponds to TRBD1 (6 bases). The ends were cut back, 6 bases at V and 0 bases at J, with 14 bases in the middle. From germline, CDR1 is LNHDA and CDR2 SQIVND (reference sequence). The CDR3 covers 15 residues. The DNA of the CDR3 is TGTGCCAGTAGCCCCGGACAGAAATTGAACACTGAAGCTTTCTTT. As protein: CASSPGQKLNTEAFF.

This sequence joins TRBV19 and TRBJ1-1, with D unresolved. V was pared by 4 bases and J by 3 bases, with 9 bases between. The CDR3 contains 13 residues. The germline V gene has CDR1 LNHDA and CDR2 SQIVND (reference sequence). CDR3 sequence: CASSTELHTEAFF. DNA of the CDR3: TGTGCCAGTAGTACAGAACTTCACACTGAAGCTTTCTTT.

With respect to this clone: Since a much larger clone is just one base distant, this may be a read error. CDR3 amino acids: CASSISTDTQYF. The CDR3 DNA reads as TGTGCCAGCAGTATAAGCACAGATACGCAGTATTTT. The gene calls are TRBV9 and TRBJ2-3; D remains ambiguous. The CDR3 length is 12 residues. CDR1 and CDR2 from the germline V gene are SGDLS and YYNGEE. Trimming pared 5 bases from V and 0 bases from J, leaving 4 bases between.

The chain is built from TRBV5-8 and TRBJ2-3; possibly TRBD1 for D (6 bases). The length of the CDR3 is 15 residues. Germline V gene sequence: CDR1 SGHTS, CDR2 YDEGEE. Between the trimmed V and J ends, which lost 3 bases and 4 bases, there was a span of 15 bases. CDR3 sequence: CASSSDRQAADTQYF. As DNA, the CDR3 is TGTGCCAGCAGCTCGGACAGACAGGCAGCAGATACGCAGTATTTT.

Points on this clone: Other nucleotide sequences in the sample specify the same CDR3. CDR3 sequence (DNA): TGCGCCAGCAGCTTAGGAGGGACAGATACGCAGTATTTT. It specifies CASSLGGTDTQYF. The J gene is TRBJ2-3, the V gene TRBV5-1; possibly TRBD2 for D (6 bases). With 2 bases removed from V and 3 bases from J, the gap between germline ends came to 7 bases. The CDR3 is 13 residues long. Germline assignment: CDR1 SGHRS and CDR2 YFSETQ. Based on the CDR3 plus reference TRBV5-1 and TRBJ2-3, the full variable domain is KAGVTQTPRYLIKTRGQQVTLSCSPISGHRSVSWYQQTPGQGLQFLFEYFSETQRNKGNFPGRFSGRQFSNSRSEMNVSTLELGDSALYLCASSLGGTDTQYFGPGTRLTVL.

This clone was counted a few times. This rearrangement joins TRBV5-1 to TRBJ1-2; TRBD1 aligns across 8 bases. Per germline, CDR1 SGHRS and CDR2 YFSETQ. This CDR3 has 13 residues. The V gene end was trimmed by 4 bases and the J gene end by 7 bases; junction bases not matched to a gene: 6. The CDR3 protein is CASSAGTGLGYTF. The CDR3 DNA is TGCGCCAGCAGCGCCGGGACAGGACTTGGCTACACCTTC.

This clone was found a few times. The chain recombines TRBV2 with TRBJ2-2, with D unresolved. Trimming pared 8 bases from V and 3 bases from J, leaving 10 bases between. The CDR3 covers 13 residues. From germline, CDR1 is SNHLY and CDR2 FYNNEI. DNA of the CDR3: TGTGCCAGCGGATACACCCACACCGGGGAGCTGTTTTTT. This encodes CASGYTHTGELFF.

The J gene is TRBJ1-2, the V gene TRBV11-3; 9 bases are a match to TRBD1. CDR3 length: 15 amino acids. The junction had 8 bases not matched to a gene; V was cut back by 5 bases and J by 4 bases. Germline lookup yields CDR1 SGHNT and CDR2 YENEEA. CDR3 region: CASSPGRGQGYGYTF. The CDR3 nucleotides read TGTGCCAGCAGCCCGGGCCGGGGACAGGGCTATGGCTACACCTTC. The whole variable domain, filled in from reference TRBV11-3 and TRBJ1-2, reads EAGVVQSPRYKIIEKKQPVAFWCNPISGHNTLYWYLQNLGQGPELLIRYENEEAVDDSQLPKDRFSAERLKGVDSTLKIQPAELGDSAVYLCASSPGRGQGYGYTFGSGTRLTVV.

CDR3 region: CASSRGGRQGGLGEQFF. In nucleotides, the CDR3 is TGTGCCAGCTCACGGGGGGGGCGACAGGGAGGCCTTGGTGAGCAGTTCTTC. V gene TRBV18 combines with J gene TRBJ2-1, with D perhaps matching TRBD1 or TRBD2 (7 bases each). The V gene's germline CDR1 is KGHSH and CDR2 LQKENI. The CDR3 spans 17 residues. V gave up 4 bases and J gave up 9 bases, with 25 bases separating them.

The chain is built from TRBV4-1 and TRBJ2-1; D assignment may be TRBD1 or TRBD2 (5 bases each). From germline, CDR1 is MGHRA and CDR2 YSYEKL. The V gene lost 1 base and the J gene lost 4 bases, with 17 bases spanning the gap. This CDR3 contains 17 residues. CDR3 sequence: CASSQASGRDAYNEQFF. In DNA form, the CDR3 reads TGCGCCAGCAGCCAAGCGTCCGGACGGGACGCATACAATGAGCAGTTCTTC.

Here the CDR3 reads CASSRSSGQADTQYF. In DNA, the CDR3 is TGTGCCAGCAGCCGTTCGTCCGGGCAGGCAGATACGCAGTATTTT. The rearrangement uses TRBV11-2 and TRBJ2-3; D is unclear. V lost 5 bases and J 4 bases, leaving 16 bases between the germline ends. This CDR3 has 15 residues. The V gene's germline CDR1 is SGHAT and CDR2 FQNNGV.

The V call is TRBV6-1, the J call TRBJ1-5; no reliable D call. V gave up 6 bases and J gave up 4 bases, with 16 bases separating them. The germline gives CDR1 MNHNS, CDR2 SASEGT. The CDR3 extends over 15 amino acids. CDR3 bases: TGTGCCAGCAGCTCCGTGGCAATCGGAAATCAGCCCCAGCATTTT. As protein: CASSSVAIGNQPQHF.

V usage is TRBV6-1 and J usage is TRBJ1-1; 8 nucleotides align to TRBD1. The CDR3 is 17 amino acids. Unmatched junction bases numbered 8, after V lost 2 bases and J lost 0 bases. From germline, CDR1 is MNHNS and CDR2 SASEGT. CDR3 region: CASSESGTGIMNTEAFF. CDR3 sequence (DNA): TGTGCCAGCAGTGAATCCGGGACAGGAATCATGAACACTGAAGCTTTCTTT.